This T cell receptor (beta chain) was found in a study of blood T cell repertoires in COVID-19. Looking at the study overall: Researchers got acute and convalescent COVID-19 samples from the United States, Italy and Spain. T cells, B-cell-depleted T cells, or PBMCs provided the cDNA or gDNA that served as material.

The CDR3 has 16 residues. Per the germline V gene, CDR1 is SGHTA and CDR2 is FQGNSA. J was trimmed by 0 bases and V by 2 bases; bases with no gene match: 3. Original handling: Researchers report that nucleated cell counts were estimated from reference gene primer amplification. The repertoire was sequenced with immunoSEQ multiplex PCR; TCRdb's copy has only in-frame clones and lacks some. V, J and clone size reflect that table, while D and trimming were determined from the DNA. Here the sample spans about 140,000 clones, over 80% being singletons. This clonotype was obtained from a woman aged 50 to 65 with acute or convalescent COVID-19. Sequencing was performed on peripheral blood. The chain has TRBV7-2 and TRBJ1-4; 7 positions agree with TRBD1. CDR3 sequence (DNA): TGTGCCAGCAGCTTAACAGGGGATGCAACTAATGAAAAACTGTTTTTT. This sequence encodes CASSLTGDATNEKLFF.